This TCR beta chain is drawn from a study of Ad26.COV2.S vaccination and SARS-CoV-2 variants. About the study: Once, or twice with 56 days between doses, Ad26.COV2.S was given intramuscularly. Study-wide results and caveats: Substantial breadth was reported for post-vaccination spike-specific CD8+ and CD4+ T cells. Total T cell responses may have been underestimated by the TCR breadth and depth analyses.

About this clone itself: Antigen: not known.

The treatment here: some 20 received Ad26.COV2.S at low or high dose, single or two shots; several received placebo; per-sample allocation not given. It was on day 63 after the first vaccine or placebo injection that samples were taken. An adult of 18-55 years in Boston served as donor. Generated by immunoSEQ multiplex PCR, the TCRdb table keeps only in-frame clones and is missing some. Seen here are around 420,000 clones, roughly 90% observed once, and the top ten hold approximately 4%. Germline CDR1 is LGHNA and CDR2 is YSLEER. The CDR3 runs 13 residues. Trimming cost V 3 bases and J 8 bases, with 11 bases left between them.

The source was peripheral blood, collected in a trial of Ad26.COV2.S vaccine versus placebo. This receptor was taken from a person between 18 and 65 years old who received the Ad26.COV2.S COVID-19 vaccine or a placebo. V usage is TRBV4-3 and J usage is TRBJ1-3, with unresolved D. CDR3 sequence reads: CASSQGQKDTIYF. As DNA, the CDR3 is TGCGCCAGCAGCCAGGGCCAGAAGGACACCATATATTTT.